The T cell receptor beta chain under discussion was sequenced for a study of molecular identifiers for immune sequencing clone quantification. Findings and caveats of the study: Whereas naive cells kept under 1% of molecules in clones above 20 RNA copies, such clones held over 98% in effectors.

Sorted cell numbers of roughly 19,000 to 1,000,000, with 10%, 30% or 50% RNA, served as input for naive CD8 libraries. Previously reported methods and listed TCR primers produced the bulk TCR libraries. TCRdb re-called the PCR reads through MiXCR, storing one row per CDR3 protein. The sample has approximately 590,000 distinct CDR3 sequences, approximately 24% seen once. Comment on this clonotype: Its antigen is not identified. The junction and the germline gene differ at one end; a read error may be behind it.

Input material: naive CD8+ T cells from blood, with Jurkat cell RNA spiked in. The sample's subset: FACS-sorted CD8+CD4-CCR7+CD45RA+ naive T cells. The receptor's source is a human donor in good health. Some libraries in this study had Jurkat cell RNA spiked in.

CDR3 nucleotide sequence: TGTGCCTGGAAAGAGATAATCAATCAGCCCCAGCAATTT. It specifies CAWKEIINQPQQF. The gene calls are TRBV30 and TRBJ1-5; D unresolved. The CDR3 contains 13 residues. Germline V gives CDR1 GTSNPN, CDR2 SVGIG (reference sequence). Using reference TRBV30 and TRBJ1-5 for the parts outside the CDR3, the full variable domain is SQTIHQWPATLVQPVGSPLSLECTVEGTSNPNLYWYRQAAGRGLQLLFYSVGIGQISSEVPQNLSASRPQDRQFILSSKKLLLSDSGFYLCAWKEIINQPQQFGDGTRLSIL.